A selection of T cell receptor beta chains follows, all from one sample in a study of blood T cell repertoires in COVID-19. Profiled with immunoSEQ multiplex PCR; TCRdb holds only in-frame clones, not every one. The sample records over 250,000 clones, 75% to 85% being singletons. Sequencing was done on a sample of peripheral blood. The receptors come from a man aged 50 to 59 with active or convalescent COVID-19. The CDR3 runs from the conserved cysteine through the conserved F or W. Each record gives: clone size, V gene, D gene, J gene, CDR3 protein, CDR3 DNA. The D gene is left open where the match is weak. Expanded clones are given a class, and other clones once, few, many or no size at all.

once	TRBV7-9	TRBD1	TRBJ1-3	CASSLGAQGASGNTIYF	TGTGCCAGCAGCTTAGGGGCACAGGGGGCCTCTGGAAACACCATATATTTT
NA	TRBV12-3/TRBV12-4	TRBD2	TRBJ2-1	CASSHTDSSGGFF	TGTGCCAGCAGCCATACTGACTCCTCGGGGGGGTTCTTC
NA	TRBV5-1	TRBD1	TRBJ2-1	CASSANRGNSYNEQFF	TGCGCCAGCAGCGCGAACAGGGGAAACTCCTACAATGAGCAGTTCTTC
NA	TRBV2	NA	TRBJ1-6	CASIMEVAGRNSPLHF	TGTGCCAGCATTATGGAGGTTGCGGGTCGCAATTCACCCCTCCACTTT
once	TRBV7-2	TRBD1	TRBJ2-7	CASSLRTGGVYEQYF	TGTGCCAGCAGCCTGCGGACAGGGGGCGTCTACGAGCAGTACTTC
NA	TRBV7-7	NA	TRBJ1-4	CASSLRELGEKLFF	TGTGCCAGCAGCCTGAGGGAGTTGGGTGAAAAACTGTTTTTT
NA	TRBV4-3	TRBD1	TRBJ2-3	CASSQGQGAVDTQYF	TGCGCCAGCAGCCAGGGACAGGGGGCGGTGGATACGCAGTATTTT
NA	TRBV18	TRBD1	TRBJ2-3	CASSPVTGVTDTQYF	TGTGCCAGCTCACCCGTGACAGGGGTCACAGATACGCAGTATTTT
once	TRBV3-1/TRBV3-2	TRBD1	TRBJ1-2	CASSQGDRRGYTF	TGTGCCAGCAGCCAGGGGGACAGAAGGGGCTACACCTTC
NA	TRBV2	NA	TRBJ2-6	CASREDAPVLTF	TGTGCCAGCAGGGAGGACGCCCCAGTCCTGACTTTC
NA	TRBV30	TRBD1	TRBJ1-5	CAWSVFNQGQANQPQHF	TGTGCCTGGAGTGTGTTTAACCAGGGACAGGCCAATCAGCCCCAGCATTTT
few	TRBV25-1	TRBD1	TRBJ2-7	CASSAGGGTGRLYEQYF	TGTGCCAGCAGTGCTGGGGGGGGGACAGGGCGCCTTTACGAGCAGTACTTC
NA	TRBV3-1/TRBV3-2	NA	TRBJ2-1	CASSPPGRHNEQFF	TGTGCCAGCAGCCCGCCGGGGAGGCACAATGAGCAGTTCTTC
NA	TRBV11-2	TRBD1	TRBJ1-1	CASSSGQGIMNTEAFF	TGTGCCAGCAGTTCGGGACAGGGGATAATGAACACTGAAGCTTTCTTT
NA	TRBV9	NA	TRBJ1-1	CASTATSIGVRCGGEAFF	TGTGCCAGCACCGCAACCTCCATAGGGGTCCGCTGCGGGGGAGAAGCTTTCTTT
NA	TRBV9	NA	TRBJ1-6	CATSIGGGNSPLHF	TGTGCCACCAGCATCGGGGGGGGCAATTCACCCCTCCACTTT
NA	TRBV28	TRBD1	TRBJ1-2	CASSSPGQGAYGYTF	TGTGCCAGCAGCTCTCCCGGACAGGGGGCCTATGGCTACACCTTC
NA	TRBV9	TRBD1	TRBJ2-3	CASSVEGARVTDTQYF	TGTGCCAGCAGCGTTGAGGGGGCACGGGTTACAGATACGCAGTATTTT
once	TRBV30	TRBD2	TRBJ2-3	CAWSAGTRGDTQYF	TGTGCCTGGAGTGCCGGGACTAGGGGAGATACGCAGTATTTT
NA	TRBV6-5	TRBD1	TRBJ1-2	CASNNRGPNYGYTF	TGTGCCAGCAATAACAGGGGTCCTAACTATGGCTACACCTTC